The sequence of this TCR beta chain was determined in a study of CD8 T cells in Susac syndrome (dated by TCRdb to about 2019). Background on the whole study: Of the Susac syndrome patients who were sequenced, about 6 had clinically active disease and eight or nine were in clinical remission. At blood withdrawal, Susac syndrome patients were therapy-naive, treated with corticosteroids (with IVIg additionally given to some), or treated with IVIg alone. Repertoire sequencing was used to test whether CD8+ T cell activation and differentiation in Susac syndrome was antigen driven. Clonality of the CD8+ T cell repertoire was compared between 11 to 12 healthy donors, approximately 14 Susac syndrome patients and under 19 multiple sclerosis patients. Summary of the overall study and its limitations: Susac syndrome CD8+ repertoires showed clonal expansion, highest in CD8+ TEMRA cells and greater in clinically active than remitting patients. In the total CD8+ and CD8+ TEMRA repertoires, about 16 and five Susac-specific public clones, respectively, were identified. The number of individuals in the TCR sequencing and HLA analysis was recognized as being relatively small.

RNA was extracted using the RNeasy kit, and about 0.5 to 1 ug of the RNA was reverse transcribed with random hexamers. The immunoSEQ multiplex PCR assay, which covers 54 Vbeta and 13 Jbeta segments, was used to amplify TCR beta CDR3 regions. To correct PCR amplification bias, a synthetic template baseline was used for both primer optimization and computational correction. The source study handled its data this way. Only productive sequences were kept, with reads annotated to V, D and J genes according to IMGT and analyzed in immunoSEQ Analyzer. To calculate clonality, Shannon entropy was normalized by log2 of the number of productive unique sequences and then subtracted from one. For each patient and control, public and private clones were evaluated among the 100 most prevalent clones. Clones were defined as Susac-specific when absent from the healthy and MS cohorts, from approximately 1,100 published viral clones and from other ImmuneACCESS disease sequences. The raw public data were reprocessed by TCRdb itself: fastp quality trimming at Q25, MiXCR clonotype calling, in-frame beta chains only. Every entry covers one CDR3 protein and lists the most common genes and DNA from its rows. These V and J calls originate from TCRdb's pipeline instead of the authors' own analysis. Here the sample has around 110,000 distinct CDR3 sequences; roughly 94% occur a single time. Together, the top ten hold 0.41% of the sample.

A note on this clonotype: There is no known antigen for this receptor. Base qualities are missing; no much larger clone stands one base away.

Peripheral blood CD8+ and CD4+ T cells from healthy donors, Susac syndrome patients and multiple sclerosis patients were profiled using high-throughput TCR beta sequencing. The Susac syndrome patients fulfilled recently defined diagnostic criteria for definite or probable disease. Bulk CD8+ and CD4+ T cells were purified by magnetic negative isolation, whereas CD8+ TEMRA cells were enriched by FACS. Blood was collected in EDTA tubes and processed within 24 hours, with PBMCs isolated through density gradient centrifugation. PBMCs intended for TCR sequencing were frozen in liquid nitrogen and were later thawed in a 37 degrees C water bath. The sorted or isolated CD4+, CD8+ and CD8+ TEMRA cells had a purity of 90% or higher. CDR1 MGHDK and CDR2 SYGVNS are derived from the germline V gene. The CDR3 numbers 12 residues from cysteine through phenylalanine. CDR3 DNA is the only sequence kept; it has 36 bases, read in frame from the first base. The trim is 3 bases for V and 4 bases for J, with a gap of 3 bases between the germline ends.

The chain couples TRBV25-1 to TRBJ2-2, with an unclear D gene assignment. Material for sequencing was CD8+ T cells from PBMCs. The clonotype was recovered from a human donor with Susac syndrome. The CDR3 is CASSERTGELFF. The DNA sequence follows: TGTGCCAGCAGTGAGCGCACCGGGGAGCTGTTTTTT.